This T cell receptor beta chain was recovered during a study of CD8 T cells in ankylosing spondylitis. Study-level findings and limits: Within peripheral blood, clones linked to disease were CD8+ and relatively rare. Reportedly, matched ankylosing spondylitis synovial fluid was significantly enriched for disease-linked clones.

This clonotype was seen ten or more times. Its antigen is still unknown. 5'-RACE, quantitative and with molecular barcodes, yielded the TCR beta libraries. Via MiXCR, TCRdb re-called the 5' RACE reads, giving one row per CDR3 protein. The data contain approximately 130,000 distinct CDR3 sequences, around 9.3% of them singletons. This receptor was taken from a male donor with ankylosing spondylitis or in good health (not recorded which). The specimen sequenced was blood, either unsorted or a sorted T cell fraction (not recorded which).

The CDR3 DNA is TGTGCCAGCATAAGGAGGGTAGGGCAGCCCCAGCATTTT. As protein: CASIRRVGQPQHF. The chain recombines TRBV28 with TRBJ1-5, with D hard to call. With 7 bases removed from V and 7 bases from J, the gap between germline ends came to 14 bases. CDR1 is MDHEN, CDR2 SYDVKM, per germline. This CDR3 spans 13 amino acids. Combining the CDR3 with reference TRBV28 and TRBJ1-5 gives the whole variable domain DVKVTQSSRYLVKRTGEKVFLECVQDMDHENMFWYRQDPGLGLRLIYFSYDVKMKEKGDIPEGYSVSREKKERFSLILESASTNQTSMYLCASIRRVGQPQHFGDGTRLSIL.